This passage covers 21 T cell receptor beta chains from one sample sequenced in a study of blood T cells in healthy people across ages. It was with a sample-barcoded 5' primer and a J-beta primer mix that a second PCR of roughly 6 to 11 cycles was run. TCRdb called the 5' RACE reads again in MiXCR, with one record for every CDR3 protein. The sample records 1 million or so distinct CDR3 sequences, about 23% being singletons. This sample was shared with a second study, whose subject was T cells of mothers and their children.

Sequenced sample: blood. These receptors originate from a girl aged 2 to 9 in good health.

J is TRBJ2-5 and V is TRBV12-3 or TRBV12-4; TRBD2 is a possible D gene (5 bases). The ends were cut back, 6 bases at V and 6 bases at J, with 14 bases in the middle. The CDR3 length is 13 residues. In DNA, the CDR3 is TGTGCCAGCAGGATGAGGGCCGCGAAGACCCAGTACTTC. This translates into CASRMRAAKTQYF.

This clonotype was recorded once. An end of the junction does not agree with germline; a read error may underlie this. This rearrangement joins TRBV19 to TRBJ2-3; 7 positions agree with TRBD1. The J call is in doubt because the DNA end fits TRBJ2-5 better. Germline assignment: CDR1 LNHDA and CDR2 SQIVND (reference sequence). The CDR3 loop spans 16 amino acids. Here the CDR3 DNA reads TGTGCCGGTAGTATTTGGGGGACAGCCCAACAAGAGACCCAGTACTTC. Translation gives CAGSIWGTAQQETQYF.

This clonotype has a handful of counts. The chain couples TRBV9 to TRBJ2-7; TRBD1 agrees at 7 bases. The J segment lost 2 bases and the V segment lost 3 bases, leaving 2 bases of the junction unmatched. Per the germline V gene, CDR1 is SGDLS and CDR2 is YYNGEE. The CDR3 consists of 13 residues. The CDR3 bases are TGTGCCAGCAGCGGTGACAGGGCCTACGAGCAGTACTTC. Its translation: CASSGDRAYEQYF.

This chain uses TRBV7-2 with TRBJ2-5; weak D call: TRBD2 (6 bases). Germline CDR1 SGHTA, CDR2 FQGNSA. V was clipped by 7 bases and J by 5 bases, with 20 bases between them. The CDR3 extends over 15 amino acids. The DNA of the CDR3 is TGTGCCAGCAACCTTGCGGGATCTTCTGGGGAGACCCAGTACTTC. Translating gives CASNLAGSSGETQYF. Looking up the rest from reference TRBV7-2 and TRBJ2-5 gives the full variable domain: GAGVSQSPSNKVTEKGKDVELRCDPISGHTALYWYRQSLGQGLEFLIYFQGNSAPDKSGLPSDRFSAERTGGSVSTLTIQRTQQEDSAVYLCASNLAGSSGETQYFGPGTRLLVL.

This clonotype was recorded a few times. The rearrangement uses TRBV20-1 and TRBJ2-4; D remains unclear. Germline loops: CDR1 DFQATT, CDR2 SNEGSKA (reference sequence). With 2 bases removed from V and 3 bases from J, the gap between germline ends came to 8 bases. The CDR3 spans 13 residues. The CDR3 region is CSARFKGKNIQYF. In DNA, the CDR3 is TGCAGTGCTAGATTTAAGGGCAAAAACATTCAGTACTTC.

This sequence joins TRBV4-2 and TRBJ1-1, with D maybe TRBD1 (6 bases). Germline V gene lookup returns CDR1 LGHNA and CDR2 YNFKEQ. Trimming removed 0 bases at V and 3 bases at J, with 8 bases between. The CDR3 consists of 14 residues. For the CDR3, the DNA is TGTGCCAGCAGCCAAGATCAGGGGTACACTGAAGCTTTCTTT. Translating it yields CASSQDQGYTEAFF.

This rearrangement joins TRBV19 to TRBJ1-1, with a tentative D call TRBD1 (5 bases). CDR3 size: 16 residues. Germline values: CDR1 LNHDA, CDR2 SQIVND (reference sequence). Trimming pared 6 bases from V and 0 bases from J, leaving 17 bases between. The CDR3 coding sequence is TGTGCCAGTAGGACCGTGGGGGGGGAGGTGAACACTGAAGCTTTCTTT. The encoded protein is CASRTVGGEVNTEAFF.

This clonotype was picked up a small number of times. The chain couples TRBV7-2 to TRBJ2-7; 10 bases are shared with TRBD2. CDR3 length: 15 residues. Germline-derived CDR1 and CDR2 are SGHTA and FQGNSA. V lost 6 bases to trimming and J lost 0 bases; unmatched junction nucleotides: 5. Here the CDR3 DNA reads TGTGCCAGCAGACGTAGCGGGGGGCTCTCCTACGAGCAGTACTTC. Translation: CASRRSGGLSYEQYF.

This clonotype was recorded a few times. The chain has TRBV12-3 or TRBV12-4 and TRBJ2-7; 11 nucleotides agree with TRBD1. The CDR3 is made up of 15 amino acids. V shed 3 bases and J 3 bases; nucleotides not matched to a gene: 4. The CDR3 region is CASSFLGQGGYEQYF. CDR3 nucleotide sequence: TGTGCCAGCAGTTTCCTGGGACAGGGGGGCTACGAGCAGTACTTC.

V and J are TRBV5-1 and TRBJ2-5; TRBD2 matches at 10 bases. The J call is doubtful: the DNA matches TRBJ2-7 better. Germline assignment: CDR1 SGHRS and CDR2 YFSETQ. The CDR3 sequence is 18 residues long. The CDR3 loop reads CASSLRSVAGGPTYEQYF. As DNA, the CDR3 is TGCGCCAGCAGCTTGAGATCGGTAGCGGGAGGACCGACCTACGAGCAGTACTTC.

V gene TRBV4-3 combines with J gene TRBJ2-7; D might be TRBD2 (5 bases). This CDR3 has 15 amino acids. Trimming took off 0 bases at V and 7 bases at J, with 16 bases between the two ends. CDR1 is LGHNA and CDR2 is YSLEER in the germline V gene. This chain's CDR3 is CASSQDDEGSWEQYF. For the CDR3, the DNA is TGCGCCAGCAGCCAAGATGATGAGGGAAGCTGGGAGCAGTACTTC.

CDR3 loop: CASSALGFYYYNEQFF. As DNA, the CDR3 is TGTGCCAGCAGTGCCCTTGGGTTCTACTACTACAATGAGCAGTTCTTC. The chain carries TRBV12-3 or TRBV12-4 and TRBJ2-1, with D unclear. The CDR3 totals 16 residues. Trimming pared 5 bases from V and 3 bases from J, leaving 17 bases between.

This clonotype has more than one count but fewer than ten. The rearrangement uses TRBV28 and TRBJ1-1, with D possibly TRBD1 on 5 matching bases. The germline CDR1 and CDR2 sequences are MDHEN and SYDVKM. The germline V and J ends were trimmed by 3 bases and 1 base, with 9 bases remaining between them. The length of the CDR3 is 14 residues. The CDR3 loop reads CASSFGTENTEAFF. Here the CDR3 DNA reads TGTGCCAGCAGTTTCGGGACTGAGAACACTGAAGCTTTCTTT.

This clonotype was detected only a few times. V usage is TRBV3-1 and J usage is TRBJ1-1, with unresolved D. The CDR3 consists of 13 residues. The germline CDR1 and CDR2 sequences are LGHDT and YNNKEL (reference sequence). Deletions cut 3 bases from V and 2 bases from J, with 7 bases between. CDR3 DNA sequence: TGTGCCAGCAGCCACAGTGTTAACACTGAAGCTTTCTTT. Its translation is CASSHSVNTEAFF.

This clonotype was recorded a few times. This chain joins TRBV5-1 and TRBJ2-7, with unresolved D. Trimming removed 5 bases at V and 4 bases at J, with 19 bases between. The CDR3 covers 15 residues. CDR1 and CDR2 (germline): SGHRS, YFSETQ. The DNA for the CDR3 is TGCGCCAGCAGTTTCCTGGATATGGAGATATACGAGCAGTACTTC. Its translation: CASSFLDMEIYEQYF.

The chain uses TRBV28 and TRBJ2-1; 11 bases agree with TRBD2. Trimming removed 3 bases from V and 6 bases from J; junction bases left unmatched: 4. Germline V gene data show CDR1 as MDHEN and CDR2 as SYDVKM. The CDR3 loop spans 15 amino acids. This CDR3 reads CASSFSGRAINEQFF. The CDR3, as DNA: TGTGCCAGCAGTTTTAGCGGGAGGGCCATCAATGAGCAGTTCTTC.

This clonotype was counted a few times. The chain links TRBV12-3 or TRBV12-4 to TRBJ2-1, with a weak D call TRBD2 (5 bases). The J call may be incorrect, as the DNA end agrees better with TRBJ2-7. The CDR3 is 14 amino acids. Here the CDR3 reads CASSFPGRPNEQYF. Written as DNA, the CDR3 is TGTGCCAGCAGCTTCCCGGGGAGACCTAACGAGCAGTACTTC.

V is TRBV29-1 and J is TRBJ2-3; 7 nucleotides match TRBD2. In germline, CDR1 is SQVTM, CDR2 ANQGSEA. The CDR3 extends over 12 amino acids. J gave up 6 bases and V 7 bases, and 7 bases lay outside the gene matches. The CDR3 region is CSEGRGGDTQYF. CDR3 in DNA: TGCAGCGAAGGGCGGGGAGGGGATACGCAGTATTTT.

Only a few counts were recorded for this clonotype. J is TRBJ1-2 and V is TRBV13, with 10 positions matching TRBD1. Looked up from germline, CDR1 is PRHDT and CDR2 is FYEKMQ (reference sequence). The V and J ends lost 0 bases and 4 bases, in that order; junction bases with no gene match: 2. The CDR3 extends over 15 amino acids. This CDR3 is CASSLGGTGVYGYTF. In nucleotides, the CDR3 is TGTGCCAGCAGCTTAGGGGGGACAGGGGTCTATGGCTACACCTTC.

This clonotype was seen only a few times. The chain employs TRBV5-1 and TRBJ2-3; 10 bases line up with TRBD2. V trimming: 4 bases; J trimming: 5 bases; junction bases outside the gene matches: 7. The length of the CDR3 is 15 residues. Germline V gene lookup returns CDR1 SGHRS and CDR2 YFSETQ. CDR3 amino acids: CASSVPSGREDTQYF. For the CDR3, the DNA is TGCGCCAGCAGCGTGCCTAGCGGGAGAGAAGATACGCAGTATTTT.

This chain connects TRBV12-5 to TRBJ2-5; D may be TRBD2 (5 bases). The CDR3 runs to 16 residues. V lost 0 bases, J lost 5 bases, and 16 bases lay in between. Germline V CDR1 and CDR2: LGHNT, FRNRAP. In nucleotides, the CDR3 is TGTGCTAGTGGTTTGGTAAGGCTGCCCGGGGTGGAGACCCAGTACTTC. Its protein is CASGLVRLPGVETQYF. Complete variable domain (other parts from reference TRBV12-5 and TRBJ2-5): DARVTQTPRHKVTEMGQEVTMRCQPILGHNTVFWYRQTMMQGLELLAYFRNRAPLDDSGMPKDRFSAEMPDATLATLKIQPSEPRDSAVYFCASGLVRLPGVETQYFGPGTRLLVL.